This record looks at one T cell receptor beta chain sequence and its context. These data belong to a study of blood T cell repertoires in COVID-19. In the study overall: The United States, Italy and Spain were the sources of the acute and convalescent COVID-19 samples. From T cells, B-cell-depleted T cells, or PBMCs came the material, which was cDNA or gDNA.

How the authors handled the data: How many nucleated cells were present was estimated from reference gene primer amplification. This table comes from immunoSEQ multiplex PCR, and its TCRdb copy is limited to in-frame clones, with some not included. V and J calls and clone size are those listed in that table; D and trimming were worked out from the DNA. The table records tens of thousands of clones, around nine tenths of them present only once. CDR1 and CDR2 (germline): WSHSY, SAAADI. This CDR3 region has 15 residues. V lost 5 bases and J 5 bases, leaving 19 bases between the germline ends. The sequence came from a human donor in a cohort sampled during active COVID-19. The V gene is TRBV10-2, the J gene TRBJ2-7, with D possibly matching TRBD1 (6 bases). Input material: peripheral blood. The CDR3 reads CASSTGTPKTHEQYF. The CDR3 region has the DNA TGCGCCAGCAGTACCGGGACACCCAAAACCCACGAGCAGTACTTC.